Presented here are 11 T cell receptor beta chains from one specimen sequenced in a study of identical twins. TCRdb re-called the 5' RACE reads through MiXCR, storing one row per CDR3 protein. This sample carries hundreds of thousands of distinct CDR3 sequences, 15% to 20% of them seen once, and the ten largest clones take roughly 13%. Another study also made use of these data, one on T cells expressing NK-cell markers.

The sequencing input was PBMCs. The receptor source for this set is a woman in her late teens or twenties in good health.

This clonotype occurred many times. This rearrangement joins TRBV7-2 to TRBJ2-1; D possibly corresponds to TRBD2 (5 bases). Germline-derived CDR1 and CDR2 are SGHTA and FQGNSA. The CDR3 length is 12 residues. V dropped 2 bases and J dropped 11 bases, with 10 bases sitting between them. For the CDR3, the DNA is TGTGCCAGCAGCTTACGTGACGGGAAGCAGTTCTTC. This codes for CASSLRDGKQFF.

J is TRBJ1-1 and V is TRBV20-1; D gene uncertain. Trimming took off 0 bases at V and 4 bases at J, with 12 bases between the two ends. This CDR3 is built from 14 residues. Germline CDR1 and CDR2: DFQATT and SNEGSKA (reference sequence). The CDR3 here is CSARDRSGSTEAFF. The DNA for the CDR3 is TGCAGTGCTAGAGATAGGTCGGGGAGCACTGAAGCTTTCTTT.

CDR3 residues: CASSLLGHHTSYNEQFF. The CDR3 nucleotides are TGTGCCAGCTCACTCTTGGGACACCATACCTCCTACAATGAGCAGTTCTTC. The chain employs TRBV18 and TRBJ2-1; tentative D call: TRBD1 (6 bases). The CDR3 extends over 17 amino acids. Trimming removed 4 bases from V and 0 bases from J, with 16 bases in between. CDR1 is KGHSH and CDR2 is LQKENI in the germline V gene.

The chain links TRBV5-1 to TRBJ2-6; D is ambiguous. CDR3 length equals 15 residues. V dropped 4 bases and J dropped 0 bases, with 8 bases sitting between them. Per germline, CDR1 SGHRS and CDR2 YFSETQ. The CDR3 loop reads CASSLTYSGANVLTF. CDR3 bases: TGCGCCAGCAGCCTGACCTACTCTGGGGCCAACGTCCTGACTTTC.

This sequence joins TRBV11-1 and TRBJ2-1, with 13 positions matching TRBD2. The CDR3 contains 18 residues. V trimming: 3 bases; J trimming: 6 bases; junction bases outside the gene matches: 11. Germline CDR1 reads SGHAT; CDR2 reads FQDESV (reference sequence). DNA of the CDR3: TGTGCCAGCAGCTTTCCCCCTGGGACTAGCGGGAAGTCCAATGAGCAGTTCTTC. Translation gives CASSFPPGTSGKSNEQFF.

The chain joins TRBV20-1 to TRBJ2-3; D remains unclear. V lost 3 bases and J 4 bases, leaving 11 bases between the germline ends. Germline V CDR1 and CDR2: DFQATT, SNEGSKA (reference sequence). This CDR3 is built from 13 residues. CDR3 in amino acids: CSARGLVPDTQYF. CDR3 nucleotide sequence: TGCAGTGCTAGGGGTTTGGTCCCAGATACGCAGTATTTT.

CDR3 nucleotides: TGTGCCAGCAGCTTAGATGGGGGGACAGCCCGTGAGCAGTTCTTC. This translates into CASSLDGGTAREQFF. The rearrangement joins TRBV11-2 to TRBJ2-1; tentatively, D is TRBD1 (7 bases). The V gene lost 0 bases and the J gene lost 9 bases, with 15 bases spanning the gap. Germline loops: CDR1 SGHAT, CDR2 FQNNGV. This CDR3 contains 15 residues.

This clonotype was counted ten times or more. The chain combines TRBV7-9 with TRBJ1-1, with D possibly matching TRBD1 (5 bases). Per germline, CDR1 SEHNR and CDR2 FQNEAQ (reference sequence). CDR3 length: 16 amino acids. The ends were cut back, 4 bases at V and 1 base at J, with 16 bases in the middle. CDR3 in DNA: TGTGCCAGCAGCTCCCCTGGGGGGGGGAGGAACACTGAAGCTTTCTTT. This gives the protein CASSSPGGGRNTEAFF.

This clonotype was seen more than once but under ten times. This chain links TRBV27 with TRBJ2-1; D is possibly TRBD2 (6 bases). Germline-derived CDR1 and CDR2 are MNHEY and SMNVEV (reference sequence). The CDR3 extends over 14 amino acids. Between the trimmed V and J ends, which lost 7 bases and 0 bases, there was a span of 10 bases. The CDR3 sequence is CASTPGSSYNEQFF. The DNA of the CDR3 is TGTGCCAGCACCCCCGGGAGCTCCTACAATGAGCAGTTCTTC.

The CDR3 region is CATSEQAARLVKQFF. In nucleotides, the CDR3 is TGTGCCACCAGCGAGCAAGCGGCCCGCCTTGTGAAGCAGTTCTTC. The chain joins TRBV15 to TRBJ2-1; D may be TRBD2 (5 bases). The CDR3 is 15 amino acids. V shed 5 bases and J shed 11 bases, with 22 bases lying between them. CDR1 is LNHNV and CDR2 is YYDKDF in the germline V gene (reference sequence).

This clonotype was counted between two and nine times. The genes are TRBV27 and TRBJ2-7; 9 nucleotides align to TRBD1. Per the germline V gene, CDR1 is MNHEY and CDR2 is SMNVEV (reference sequence). J was trimmed by 10 bases and V by 3 bases; bases with no gene match: 10. This CDR3 region has 14 residues. The CDR3 nucleotides are TGTGCCAGCAGTTTCCTCCGGGACAGGGTTCCCCAGTACTTC. It codes for CASSFLRDRVPQYF.